These T cell receptor beta chains were read from a single sample in a study of blood T cells in healthy people across ages. TCRdb reanalysed the 5' RACE reads using MiXCR and keeps one entry per CDR3 protein. In the table there are just over 800,000 distinct CDR3 sequences, roughly 60% of which are singletons. The sequenced sample consisted of blood. The source of these receptors is a man aged 25-40 years in good health. Both conserved end residues are part of each CDR3. Each record gives: J gene, V gene, D gene, clone size, CDR3 protein, CDR3 DNA. The D gene is left open where the match is weak. Where a row states a size, it is once, few, many or the class of an expanded clone; other rows omit it.

TRBJ2-5	TRBV7-9	TRBD2	.	CASSSNPSGSKETQYF	TGTGCCAGCAGCTCTAACCCTAGCGGTTCGAAGGAGACCCAGTACTTC
TRBJ1-2	TRBV6-4	TRBD1	few	CASSDSGTGNYGYTF	TGTGCCAGCAGTGACTCCGGGACAGGGAACTATGGCTACACCTTC
TRBJ2-3	TRBV7-9	.	.	CASSQRGLPDTQYF	TGTGCCAGCAGCCAAAGGGGTCTTCCAGATACGCAGTATTTT
TRBJ2-5	TRBV4-1	TRBD2	.	CASSQARGGVRGETQYF	TGCGCCAGCAGCCAAGCCCGGGGGGGGGTAAGAGGAGAGACCCAGTACTTC
TRBJ2-5	TRBV5-1	TRBD1	few	CASSYGTEQETQYF	TGCGCCAGCAGCTACGGGACAGAACAAGAGACCCAGTACTTC
TRBJ2-3	TRBV29-1	.	few	CSASPEASTDTQYF	TGCAGCGCCTCACCGGAAGCTAGCACAGATACGCAGTATTTT
TRBJ2-1	TRBV6-1	.	many	CASSEVLRETEQFF	TGTGCCAGCAGTGAAGTGTTAAGGGAGACAGAGCAGTTCTTC
TRBJ1-1	TRBV27	.	.	CASSLLGSEAFF	TGTGCCAGCAGTTTACTCGGGTCTGAAGCTTTCTTT
TRBJ2-6	TRBV5-5	TRBD1	.	CATSNRGLSSGANVLTF	TGTGCCACCTCGAACAGGGGCCTAAGCTCTGGGGCCAACGTCCTGACTTTC
TRBJ2-6	TRBV19	.	.	CASSIRFPSPRVGANVLTF	TGTGCCAGTAGTATACGTTTCCCCAGCCCGAGAGTAGGGGCCAACGTCCTGACTTTC
TRBJ2-1	TRBV7-2	.	.	CASSFWGSYNEQFF	TGTGCCAGCAGCTTCTGGGGTTCCTACAATGAGCAGTTCTTC
TRBJ2-3	TRBV20-1	TRBD2	.	CSARRSGGEDTQYF	TGCAGTGCTAGGAGAAGCGGGGGGGAAGATACGCAGTATTTT
TRBJ2-5	TRBV4-3	.	.	CASSQSGLIRETQYF	TGCGCCAGCAGCCAAAGCGGACTCATCCGAGAGACCCAGTACTTC
TRBJ1-2	TRBV2	.	once	CASPQRGANYGYTF	TGTGCCAGCCCTCAGCGGGGAGCTAACTATGGCTACACCTTC
TRBJ1-2	TRBV13	.	.	CASSSMWDGYTF	TGTGCCAGCAGCTCTATGTGGGATGGCTACACCTTC
TRBJ1-2	TRBV20-1	.	.	CSARDLEIFTAANYGYTF	TGCAGTGCTAGAGATCTCGAAATTTTCACAGCAGCTAACTATGGCTACACCTTC
TRBJ2-1	TRBV20-1	TRBD1	once	CSARDLDRGHEQFF	TGCAGTGCTAGAGATCTGGACAGGGGACACGAGCAGTTCTTC
TRBJ1-2	TRBV10-3	.	.	CAISGTDDGYTF	TGTGCCATCAGTGGGACAGATGATGGCTACACCTTC